This is a list of T cell receptor beta chains from one sample in a study of chemoradiotherapy in HPV16-positive cancers. Data came from immunoSEQ multiplex PCR; TCRdb stores just in-frame clones and leaves some out. The data show approximately 14,000 clones, with roughly 88% seen just once and 2.5% to 3% held by the top ten. The sample was blood, taken from a patient who underwent chemoradiotherapy. Receptor source: a human donor with HPV-associated anogenital cancer. Both conserved end residues are part of each CDR3. The D gene is left open where the match is weak. Clone size is not always given. Where it is, it says once, few, many or a class for expanded clones.

v_call: TRBV18; d_call: NA; clone_size: few; j_call: TRBJ2-7; cdr3_nt: TGTGCCAGCTCACCTCTCAGGGGCTACGAGCAGTACTTC; cdr3_aa: CASSPLRGYEQYF
v_call: TRBV7-8; d_call: NA; clone_size: NA; j_call: TRBJ2-3; cdr3_nt: TGTGCCAGCAGGGACCCGTCGATTGGAGATACGCAGTATTTT; cdr3_aa: CASRDPSIGDTQYF
v_call: TRBV9; d_call: NA; clone_size: NA; j_call: TRBJ2-7; cdr3_nt: TGTGCCAGCAGCGCCTCTTACATACCAGACTACGAGCAGTACTTC; cdr3_aa: CASSASYIPDYEQYF
v_call: TRBV6-1; d_call: NA; clone_size: NA; j_call: TRBJ2-7; cdr3_nt: TGTGCCAGCAGTGAAATACGAGTTAGAGTATCCTACGAGCAGTACTTC; cdr3_aa: CASSEIRVRVSYEQYF
v_call: TRBV5-5; d_call: NA; clone_size: NA; j_call: TRBJ2-5; cdr3_nt: TGTGCCAGCAGCTCTCGACGGACTGAAGAGACCCAGTACTTC; cdr3_aa: CASSSRRTEETQYF
v_call: TRBV5-4; d_call: TRBD1; clone_size: once; j_call: TRBJ1-6; cdr3_nt: TGTGCCAGCAGCTTACAGGGGGGACCGGTACCGTATAATTCACCCCTCCACTTT; cdr3_aa: CASSLQGGPVPYNSPLHF
v_call: TRBV7-2; d_call: TRBD2; clone_size: NA; j_call: TRBJ2-7; cdr3_nt: TGTGCCAGCAGCTCAGTAGCGGGGGGGGGATACGAGCAGTACTTC; cdr3_aa: CASSSVAGGGYEQYF
v_call: TRBV28; d_call: NA; clone_size: NA; j_call: TRBJ2-7; cdr3_nt: TGTGCCAGCAGCCCGCCCCGGGAATCGGGGTACGAGCAGTACTTC; cdr3_aa: CASSPPRESGYEQYF
v_call: TRBV11-3; d_call: TRBD1; clone_size: NA; j_call: TRBJ1-1; cdr3_nt: TGTGCCAGCAGCTTACCTAACCTTGTTCGGGACAGGAACACTGAAGCTTTCTTT; cdr3_aa: CASSLPNLVRDRNTEAFF
v_call: TRBV29-1; d_call: NA; clone_size: NA; j_call: TRBJ1-1; cdr3_nt: TGCAGCGGACAGGCAGCCACTGAAGCTTTCTTT; cdr3_aa: CSGQAATEAFF
v_call: TRBV7-9; d_call: TRBD1; clone_size: NA; j_call: TRBJ2-7; cdr3_nt: TGTGCCAGCAGCGGACTGACAGGGGTGTCCTACGAGCAGTACTTC; cdr3_aa: CASSGLTGVSYEQYF
v_call: TRBV11-2; d_call: NA; clone_size: NA; j_call: TRBJ2-7; cdr3_nt: TGTGCCAGCAGCTTACCCGCCGAGGGGGTCGAGCAGTACTTC; cdr3_aa: CASSLPAEGVEQYF
v_call: TRBV15; d_call: TRBD2; clone_size: once; j_call: TRBJ2-3; cdr3_nt: TGTGCCACCAGCAGAGGGAGTGGGAGGGACCTCACAGATACGCAGTATTTT; cdr3_aa: CATSRGSGRDLTDTQYF
v_call: TRBV6-5; d_call: TRBD1; clone_size: NA; j_call: TRBJ1-4; cdr3_nt: TGTGCCAGCACCCCACAGGGGCTAACTAATGAAAAACTGTTTTTT; cdr3_aa: CASTPQGLTNEKLFF
v_call: TRBV4-3; d_call: NA; clone_size: once; j_call: TRBJ2-1; cdr3_nt: TGCGCCAGCAGCCAAGAAAGGACTTTGTACAATGAGCAGTTCTTC; cdr3_aa: CASSQERTLYNEQFF
v_call: TRBV4-1; d_call: TRBD1; clone_size: few; j_call: TRBJ2-7; cdr3_nt: TGCGCCAGCATGGGACAGGGGAATTACGAGCAGTACTTC; cdr3_aa: CASMGQGNYEQYF
v_call: TRBV15; d_call: NA; clone_size: NA; j_call: TRBJ1-3; cdr3_nt: TGTGCCACCAGCAGAGATTTAACAGGGCTAGGAAACACCATATATTTT; cdr3_aa: CATSRDLTGLGNTIYF